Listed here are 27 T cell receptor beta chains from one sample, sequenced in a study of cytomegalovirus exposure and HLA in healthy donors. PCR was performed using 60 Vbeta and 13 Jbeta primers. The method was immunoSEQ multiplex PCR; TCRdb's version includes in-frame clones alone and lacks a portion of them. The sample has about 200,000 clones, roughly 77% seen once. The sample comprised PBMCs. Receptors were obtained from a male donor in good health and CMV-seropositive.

CDR3 loop: CASSRAPFPNEQFF. CDR3 bases: TGTGCCAGCAGCCGAGCCCCATTTCCCAATGAGCAGTTCTTC. The chain joins TRBV9 to TRBJ2-1; D not certain. From germline, CDR1 is SGDLS and CDR2 YYNGEE. The CDR3 consists of 14 residues. V was shortened by 4 bases and J by 6 bases, with 14 bases between the two germline ends.

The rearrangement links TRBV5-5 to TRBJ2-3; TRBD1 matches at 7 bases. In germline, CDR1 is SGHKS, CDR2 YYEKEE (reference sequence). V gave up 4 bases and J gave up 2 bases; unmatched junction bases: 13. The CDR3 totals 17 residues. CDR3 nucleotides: TGTGCCAGCAGCCCCCAGCACACAGGGGACAACACAGATACGCAGTATTTT. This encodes CASSPQHTGDNTDTQYF.

The DNA for the CDR3 is TGCGCCAGCAGCTTGGCCGGGACAGCCTACGAGCAGTACTTC. This gives the protein CASSLAGTAYEQYF. The rearrangement uses TRBV5-1 and TRBJ2-7; 7 bases match TRBD1. This CDR3 is 14 amino acids long. CDR1 and CDR2 from the germline V gene are SGHRS and YFSETQ. J lost 2 bases, V lost 0 bases, and 2 bases had no gene match.

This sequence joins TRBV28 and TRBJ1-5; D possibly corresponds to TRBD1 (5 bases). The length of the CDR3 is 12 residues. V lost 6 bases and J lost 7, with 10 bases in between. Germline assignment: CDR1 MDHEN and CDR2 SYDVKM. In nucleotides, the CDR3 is TGTGCCAGCAGCGGGGGTTTGCAGCCCCAGCATTTT. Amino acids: CASSGGLQPQHF. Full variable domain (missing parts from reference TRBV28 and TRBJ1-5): DVKVTQSSRYLVKRTGEKVFLECVQDMDHENMFWYRQDPGLGLRLIYFSYDVKMKEKGDIPEGYSVSREKKERFSLILESASTNQTSMYLCASSGGLQPQHFGDGTRLSIL.

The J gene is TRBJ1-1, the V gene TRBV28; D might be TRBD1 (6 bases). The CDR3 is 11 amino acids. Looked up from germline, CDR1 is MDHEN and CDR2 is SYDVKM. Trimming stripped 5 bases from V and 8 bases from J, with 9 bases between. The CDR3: CASSRRGEAFF. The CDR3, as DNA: TGTGCCAGCAGTCGAAGGGGGGAAGCTTTCTTT.

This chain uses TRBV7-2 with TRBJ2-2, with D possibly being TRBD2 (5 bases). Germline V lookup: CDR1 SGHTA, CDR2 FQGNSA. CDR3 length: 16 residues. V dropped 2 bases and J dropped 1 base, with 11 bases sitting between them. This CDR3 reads CASSLWERRNTGELFF. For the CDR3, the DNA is TGTGCCAGCAGCTTATGGGAGCGCAGGAACACCGGGGAGCTGTTTTTT.

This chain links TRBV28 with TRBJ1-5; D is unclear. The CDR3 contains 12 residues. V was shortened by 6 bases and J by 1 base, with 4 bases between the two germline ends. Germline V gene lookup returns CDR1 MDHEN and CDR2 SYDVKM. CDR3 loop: CASRRSNQPQHF. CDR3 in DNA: TGTGCCAGCAGACGGAGCAATCAGCCCCAGCATTTT.

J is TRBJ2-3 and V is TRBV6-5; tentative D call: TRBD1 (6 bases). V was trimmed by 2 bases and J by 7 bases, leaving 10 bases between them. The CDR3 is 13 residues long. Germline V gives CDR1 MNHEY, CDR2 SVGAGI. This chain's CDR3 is CASSYQGSNTQYF. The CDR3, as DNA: TGTGCCAGCAGTTACCAGGGGTCTAATACGCAGTATTTT.

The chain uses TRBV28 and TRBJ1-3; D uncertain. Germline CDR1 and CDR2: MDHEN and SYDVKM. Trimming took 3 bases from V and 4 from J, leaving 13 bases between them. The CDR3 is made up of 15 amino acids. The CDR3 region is CASSFPSGTGNTIYF. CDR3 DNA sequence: TGTGCCAGCAGTTTCCCCTCAGGCACGGGAAACACCATATATTTT.

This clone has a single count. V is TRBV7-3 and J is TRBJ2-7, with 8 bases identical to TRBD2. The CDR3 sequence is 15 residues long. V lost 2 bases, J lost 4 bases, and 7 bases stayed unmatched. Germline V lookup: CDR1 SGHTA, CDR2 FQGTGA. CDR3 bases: TGTGCCAGCAGCTTAGCGGGGGGCGGGGGGTACGAGCAGTACTTC. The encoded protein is CASSLAGGGGYEQYF.

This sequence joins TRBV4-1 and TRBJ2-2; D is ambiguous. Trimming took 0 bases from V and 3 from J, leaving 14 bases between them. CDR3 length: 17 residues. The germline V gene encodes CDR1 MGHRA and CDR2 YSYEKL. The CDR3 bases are TGCGCCAGCAGCCAAGATCTTCCCTTGAGGTACACCGGGGAGCTGTTTTTT. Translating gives CASSQDLPLRYTGELFF.

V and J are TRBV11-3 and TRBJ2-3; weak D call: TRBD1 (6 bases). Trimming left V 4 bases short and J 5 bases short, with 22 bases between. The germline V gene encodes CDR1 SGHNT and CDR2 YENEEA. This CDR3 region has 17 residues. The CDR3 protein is CASSSRTSGVIGDTQYF. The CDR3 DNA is TGTGCCAGCAGCTCGCGAACCTCAGGGGTTATAGGAGATACGCAGTATTTT.

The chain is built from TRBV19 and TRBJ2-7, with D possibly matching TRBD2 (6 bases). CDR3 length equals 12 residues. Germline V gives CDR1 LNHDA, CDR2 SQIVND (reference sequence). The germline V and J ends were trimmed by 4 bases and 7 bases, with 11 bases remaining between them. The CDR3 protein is CASSKEGREQYF. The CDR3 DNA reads TGTGCCAGTAGTAAGGAGGGGCGGGAGCAGTACTTC.

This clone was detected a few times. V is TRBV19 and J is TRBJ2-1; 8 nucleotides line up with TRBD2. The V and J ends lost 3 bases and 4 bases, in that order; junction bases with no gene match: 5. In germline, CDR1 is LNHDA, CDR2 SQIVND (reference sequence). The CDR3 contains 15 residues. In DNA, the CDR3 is TGTGCCAGTAGTATTGAGCGGGGGAGATACAATGAGCAGTTCTTC. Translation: CASSIERGRYNEQFF.

The CDR3 is CASAGGAGALTDTQYF. The CDR3 nucleotides are TGTGCCAGCGCCGGGGGGGCGGGAGCCCTCACAGATACGCAGTATTTT. The chain combines TRBV7-9 with TRBJ2-3; 8 bases line up with TRBD2. This CDR3 has 16 amino acids. With 8 bases clipped from V and 2 bases from J, the junction kept 12 bases outside the gene matches. The germline V gene encodes CDR1 SEHNR and CDR2 FQNEAQ (reference sequence).

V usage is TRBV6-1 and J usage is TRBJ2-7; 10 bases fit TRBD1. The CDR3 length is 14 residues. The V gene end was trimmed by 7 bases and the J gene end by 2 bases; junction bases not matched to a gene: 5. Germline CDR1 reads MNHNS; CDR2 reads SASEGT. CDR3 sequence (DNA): TGTGCCAGCACGGTTGACAGGGGGCCCTACGAGCAGTACTTC. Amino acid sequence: CASTVDRGPYEQYF.

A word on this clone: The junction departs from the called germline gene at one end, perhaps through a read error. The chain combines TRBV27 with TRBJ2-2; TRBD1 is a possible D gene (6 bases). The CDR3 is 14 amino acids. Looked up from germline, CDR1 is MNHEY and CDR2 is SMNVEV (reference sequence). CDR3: CASSGTLNIGELFF. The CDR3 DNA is TGTGCCAGCAGTGGGACACTGAACATCGGGGAGCTGTTTTTT.

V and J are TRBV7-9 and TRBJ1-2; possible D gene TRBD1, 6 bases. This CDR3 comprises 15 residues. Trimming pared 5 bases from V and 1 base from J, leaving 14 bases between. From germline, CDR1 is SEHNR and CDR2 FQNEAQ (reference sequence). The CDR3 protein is CASSRRQADNYGYTF. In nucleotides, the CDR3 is TGTGCCAGCAGCCGAAGACAGGCGGATAACTATGGCTACACCTTC.

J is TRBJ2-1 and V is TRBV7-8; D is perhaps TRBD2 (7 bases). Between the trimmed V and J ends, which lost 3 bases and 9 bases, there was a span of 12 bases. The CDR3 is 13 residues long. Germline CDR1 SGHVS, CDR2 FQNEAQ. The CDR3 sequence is CASSLSGGVEQFF. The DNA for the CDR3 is TGTGCCAGCAGCTTGTCGGGGGGCGTTGAGCAGTTCTTC. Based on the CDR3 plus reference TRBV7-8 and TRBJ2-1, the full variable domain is GAGVSQSPRYKVAKRGQDVALRCDPISGHVSLFWYQQALGQGPEFLTYFQNEAQLDKSGLPSDRFFAERPEGSVSTLKIQRTQQEDSAVYLCASSLSGGVEQFFGPGTRLTVL.

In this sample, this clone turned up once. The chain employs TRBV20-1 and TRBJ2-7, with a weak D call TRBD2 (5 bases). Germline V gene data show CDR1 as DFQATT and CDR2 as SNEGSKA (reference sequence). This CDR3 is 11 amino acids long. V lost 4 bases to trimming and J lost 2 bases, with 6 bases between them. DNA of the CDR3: TGCAGTGCTACCGGGACCTACGAGCAGTACTTC. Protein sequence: CSATGTYEQYF.

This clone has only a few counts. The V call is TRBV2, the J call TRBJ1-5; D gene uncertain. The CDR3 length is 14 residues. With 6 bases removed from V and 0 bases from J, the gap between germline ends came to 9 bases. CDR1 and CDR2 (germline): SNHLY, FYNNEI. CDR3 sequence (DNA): TGTGCCAGCAGGGAGGAGTATAGCAATCAGCCCCAGCATTTT. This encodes CASREEYSNQPQHF.

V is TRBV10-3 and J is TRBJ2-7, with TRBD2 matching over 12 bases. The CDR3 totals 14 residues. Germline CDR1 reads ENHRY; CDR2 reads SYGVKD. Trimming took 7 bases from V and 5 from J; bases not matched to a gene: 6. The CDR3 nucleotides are TGTGCCATCACGAGACTAGCGGGAGTGGACGAGCAGTACTTC. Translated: CAITRLAGVDEQYF.

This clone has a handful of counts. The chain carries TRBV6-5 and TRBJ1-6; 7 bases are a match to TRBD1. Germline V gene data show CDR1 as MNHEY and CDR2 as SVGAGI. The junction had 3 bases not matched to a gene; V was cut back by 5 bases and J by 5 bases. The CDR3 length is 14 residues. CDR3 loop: CASSTGVNNSPLHF. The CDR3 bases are TGTGCCAGCAGTACAGGGGTAAATAATTCACCCCTCCACTTT.

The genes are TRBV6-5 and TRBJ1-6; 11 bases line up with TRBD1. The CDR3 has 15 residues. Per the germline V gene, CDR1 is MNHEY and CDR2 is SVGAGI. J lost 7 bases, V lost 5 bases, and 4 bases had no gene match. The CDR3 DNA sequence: TGTGCCAGCAGTGGGACAGGGGGTGGCAATTCACCCCTCCACTTT. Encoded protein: CASSGTGGGNSPLHF.

Here the CDR3 reads CASSFSAGGQAQYF. DNA for the CDR3: TGTGCCAGCAGCTTCTCCGCAGGGGGCCAGGCCCAGTACTTC. The V gene is TRBV9, the J gene TRBJ2-5; 8 nucleotides agree with TRBD1. The trim removed 4 bases at V and 9 bases at J, leaving 11 bases unmatched. Germline loops: CDR1 SGDLS, CDR2 YYNGEE. The CDR3 length is 14 residues.

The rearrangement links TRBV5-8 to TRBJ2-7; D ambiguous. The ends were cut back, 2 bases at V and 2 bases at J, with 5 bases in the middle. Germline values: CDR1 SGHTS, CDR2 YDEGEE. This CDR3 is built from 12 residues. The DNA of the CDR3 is TGTGCCAGCAGCTTAATAGCCTACGAGCAGTACTTC. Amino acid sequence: CASSLIAYEQYF.

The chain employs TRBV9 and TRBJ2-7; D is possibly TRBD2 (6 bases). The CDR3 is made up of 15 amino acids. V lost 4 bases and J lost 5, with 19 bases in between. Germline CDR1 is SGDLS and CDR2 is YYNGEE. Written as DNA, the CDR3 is TGTGCCAGCAGCACGGACCGGCCGGGAGAAAACGAGCAGTACTTC. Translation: CASSTDRPGENEQYF. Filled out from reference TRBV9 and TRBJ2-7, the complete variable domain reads DSGVTQTPKHLITATGQRVTLRCSPRSGDLSVYWYQQSLDQGLQFLIQYYNGEERAKGNILERFSAQQFPDLHSELNLSSLELGDSALYFCASSTDRPGENEQYFGPGTRLTVT.